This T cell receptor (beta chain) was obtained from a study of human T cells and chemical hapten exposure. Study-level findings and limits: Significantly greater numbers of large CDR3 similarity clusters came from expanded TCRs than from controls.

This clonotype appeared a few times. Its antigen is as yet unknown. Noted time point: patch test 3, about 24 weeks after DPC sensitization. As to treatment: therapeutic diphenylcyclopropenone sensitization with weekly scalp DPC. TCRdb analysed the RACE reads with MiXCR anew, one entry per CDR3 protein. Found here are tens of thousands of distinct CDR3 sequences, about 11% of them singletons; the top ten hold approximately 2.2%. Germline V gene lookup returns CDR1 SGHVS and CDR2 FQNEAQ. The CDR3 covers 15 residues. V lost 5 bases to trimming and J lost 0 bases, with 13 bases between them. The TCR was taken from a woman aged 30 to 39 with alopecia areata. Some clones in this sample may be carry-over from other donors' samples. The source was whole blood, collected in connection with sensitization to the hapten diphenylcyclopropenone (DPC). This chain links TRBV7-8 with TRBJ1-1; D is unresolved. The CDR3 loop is CASSRVPTVNTEAFF. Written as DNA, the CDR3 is TGTGCCAGCAGCCGTGTACCCACCGTGAACACTGAAGCTTTCTTT.